This entry lists 2 T cell receptor beta chains sequenced from one sample in a study of cytomegalovirus exposure and HLA in healthy donors. The primer mix had 60 Vbeta and 13 Jbeta primers. The data were produced by immunoSEQ multiplex PCR, yet TCRdb's version contains in-frame clones alone and is incomplete. The repertoire includes 95,000 to 150,000 clones, 77% of them detected once, and around 5.8% sits in the top ten. Source material: PBMCs. Receptors originate from a man younger than 30 in good health and CMV-seropositive.

The gene calls are TRBV11-2 and TRBJ1-1; a possible D gene is TRBD1 (5 bases). This CDR3 contains 13 residues. From germline, CDR1 is SGHAT and CDR2 FQNNGV. V dropped 8 bases and J dropped 4 bases, with 14 bases sitting between them. As DNA, the CDR3 is TGTGCCAGCGTTGCGACAGTCGGCACTGAAGCTTTCTTT. Its protein is CASVATVGTEAFF.

The chain carries TRBV5-1 and TRBJ2-2, with a tentative D call TRBD1 (5 bases). Germline loops: CDR1 SGHRS, CDR2 YFSETQ. The germline V and J ends were trimmed by 0 bases and 4 bases, with 10 bases remaining between them. The CDR3 spans 15 residues. CDR3 sequence: CASSLVGVGTGELFF. The CDR3 region has the DNA TGCGCCAGCAGCTTGGTAGGGGTAGGCACCGGGGAGCTGTTTTTT.